This T cell receptor beta chain is drawn from a study of cytomegalovirus exposure and HLA in healthy donors. General study points: When a later analysis compared HLA-associated TCR beta chains with equally common others, the HLA-associated chains turned out to be more clonally expanded and to have lower generation probabilities. Most of the TCR beta V segments (in an earlier analysis) were productive either about 87% or about 30% of the time.

Regarding this clone: Its specificity is unknown.

Primers: 60 Vbeta forward and 13 Jbeta reverse. Assay: immunoSEQ multiplex PCR; the TCRdb copy retains only in-frame clones and omits some. The sample consists of some 80,000 clones, around 76% of them appearing once. This CDR3 has 13 residues. Germline V gene lookup returns CDR1 SGDLS and CDR2 YYNGEE. Deletions cut 2 bases from V and 5 bases from J, with 8 bases between. This clonotype was sampled from a man younger than 35 in good health and CMV-seropositive. Material for sequencing was PBMCs. This sequence joins TRBV9 and TRBJ2-1; tentatively, D is TRBD1 (6 bases). DNA for the CDR3: TGTGCCAGCAGCGTGGGGGCACACAATGAGCAGTTCTTC. Its protein is CASSVGAHNEQFF.